The clone carrying this T cell receptor (beta chain) has a handful of counts. Its specificity is unknown. The source of the sample is a study of T cell responses to AZD1222 COVID-19 vaccine. General study results and limits: White British ancestry dominated among donors, who included more females, and clonal diversity was possibly underestimated.

The V gene's germline CDR1 is MRHNA and CDR2 SNTAGT. Germline trimming cut 2 bases from V and 2 bases from J; bases unmatched to any gene: 2. This CDR3 region has 17 residues. Generated by immunoSEQ multiplex PCR, the TCRdb table keeps only in-frame clones and is missing some. Here the sample spans about 88,000 clones, approximately 88% being singletons. The chain combines TRBV6-4 with TRBJ2-3, with 15 bases that match TRBD2. The receptor was isolated from an adult in good health. Specimen: peripheral blood, collected on day 0 of AZD1222 vaccination. As DNA, the CDR3 is TGTGCCAGCAGTGACGGGACTAGCGGGGGGTCCACAGATACGCAGTATTTT. Its protein product is CASSDGTSGGSTDTQYF.